Presented here are 9 T cell receptor beta chains from one specimen sequenced in a study of T cell responses to AZD1222 COVID-19 vaccine. Profiling relied on immunoSEQ multiplex PCR, and the TCRdb table lists in-frame clones only, not all of them. In the table there are about 50,000 clones, roughly three quarters of which are singletons. Here the sequenced sample was peripheral blood, taken 28 days after the second AZD1222 dose. The source of these receptors is an adult who received the AZD1222 COVID-19 vaccine.

The chain uses TRBV18 and TRBJ1-5; D is uncertain. Germline V lookup: CDR1 KGHSH, CDR2 LQKENI. CDR3 length: 13 amino acids. V dropped 0 bases and J dropped 6 bases, with 6 bases sitting between them. CDR3 loop: CASSPPTGQPQHF. CDR3 nucleotide sequence: TGTGCCAGCTCACCACCGACGGGTCAGCCCCAGCATTTT.

This chain links TRBV7-2 with TRBJ2-1; D unclear. V was pared by 2 bases and J by 0 bases, with 8 bases between. The CDR3 is 15 residues long. The germline V gene encodes CDR1 SGHTA and CDR2 FQGNSA. The CDR3 loop is CASSLQWGSYNEQFF. The CDR3 region has the DNA TGTGCCAGCAGCTTACAATGGGGCTCCTACAATGAGCAGTTCTTC.

J is TRBJ1-2 and V is TRBV5-8; D is possibly TRBD1 (5 bases). Trimming cost V 5 bases and J 8 bases, with 16 bases left between them. Germline-derived CDR1 and CDR2 are SGHTS and YDEGEE. The CDR3 is 13 residues long. The CDR3 reads CASSWDSKGGYTF. CDR3 sequence (DNA): TGTGCCAGCAGTTGGGACTCAAAAGGAGGCTACACCTTC.

V is TRBV7-9 and J is TRBJ1-6; TRBD1 matches 9 bases. The CDR3 is made up of 15 amino acids. V gave up 2 bases and J gave up 8 bases; unmatched junction bases: 4. Germline assignment: CDR1 SEHNR and CDR2 FQNEAQ (reference sequence). This CDR3 is CASSLWTGVDSPLHF. The CDR3 DNA sequence: TGTGCCAGCAGCTTATGGACAGGGGTTGATTCACCCCTCCACTTT.

J is TRBJ2-1 and V is TRBV6-1, with 7 positions matching TRBD1. J lost 8 bases, V lost 2 bases, and 9 bases had no gene match. The CDR3 is 15 residues long. Germline CDR1 is MNHNS and CDR2 is SASEGT. This CDR3 reads CASSEYSTGLYEQFF. CDR3 coding DNA: TGTGCCAGCAGTGAATATTCGACAGGGTTATATGAGCAGTTCTTC.

The gene calls are TRBV28 and TRBJ2-7, with 7 bases fitting TRBD1. The junction had 4 bases not matched to a gene; V was cut back by 3 bases and J by 2 bases. The CDR3 runs to 14 residues. Germline lookup yields CDR1 MDHEN and CDR2 SYDVKM. The CDR3 spells CASSFYRGAYEQYF. The CDR3 DNA follows: TGTGCCAGCAGTTTTTACAGGGGAGCCTACGAGCAGTACTTC.

The chain uses TRBV18 and TRBJ1-3; perhaps TRBD1 as D (6 bases). V lost 5 bases and J lost 4, with 12 bases in between. Per germline, CDR1 KGHSH and CDR2 LQKENI. The CDR3 runs 14 residues. The CDR3 spells CASSSRGSGNTIYF. The CDR3 DNA is TGTGCCAGCTCAAGTAGGGGGTCCGGAAACACCATATATTTT.

In its sample, this clone was seen once. The chain couples TRBV19 to TRBJ1-5; D unclear. The germline CDR1 and CDR2 sequences are LNHDA and SQIVND (reference sequence). With 7 bases removed from V and 8 bases from J, the gap between germline ends came to 15 bases. This CDR3 spans 13 amino acids. DNA for the CDR3: TGTGCCAGTAAGGGCGGGCCCACGGAGCCCCAGCATTTT. This encodes CASKGGPTEPQHF. The whole variable domain, filled in from reference TRBV19 and TRBJ1-5, reads DGGITQSPKYLFRKEGQNVTLSCEQNLNHDAMYWYRQDPGQGLRLIYYSQIVNDFQKGDIAEGYSVSREKKESFPLTVTSAQKNPTAFYLCASKGGPTEPQHFGDGTRLSIL.

This chain links TRBV10-1 with TRBJ1-1; D might be TRBD1 (5 bases). The CDR3 is 14 residues long. The V gene's germline CDR1 is WNHNN and CDR2 SYGVQD (reference sequence). With 1 base removed from V and 1 base from J, the gap between germline ends came to 7 bases. The CDR3 sequence is CASSELQGNTEAFF. The CDR3 DNA reads TGCGCCAGCAGTGAGTTGCAGGGGAACACTGAAGCTTTCTTT.